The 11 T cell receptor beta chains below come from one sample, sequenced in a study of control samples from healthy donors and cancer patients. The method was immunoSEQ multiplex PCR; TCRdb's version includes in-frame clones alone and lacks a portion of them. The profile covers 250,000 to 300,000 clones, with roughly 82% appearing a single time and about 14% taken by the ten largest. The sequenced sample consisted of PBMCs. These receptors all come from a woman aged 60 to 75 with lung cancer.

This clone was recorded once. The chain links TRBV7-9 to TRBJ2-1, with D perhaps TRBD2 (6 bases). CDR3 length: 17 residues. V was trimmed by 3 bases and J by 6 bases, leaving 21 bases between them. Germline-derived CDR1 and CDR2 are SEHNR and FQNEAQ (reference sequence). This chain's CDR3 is CASSFPSGTLGSNEQFF. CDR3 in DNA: TGTGCCAGCAGCTTCCCGTCCGGGACTTTAGGTAGCAATGAGCAGTTCTTC.

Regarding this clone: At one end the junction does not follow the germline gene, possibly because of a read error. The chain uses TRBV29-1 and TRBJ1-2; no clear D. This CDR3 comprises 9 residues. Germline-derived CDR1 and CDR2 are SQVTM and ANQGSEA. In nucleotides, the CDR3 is TGCAGCGTTGATGCGGCCTCCAACTTC. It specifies CSVDAASNF. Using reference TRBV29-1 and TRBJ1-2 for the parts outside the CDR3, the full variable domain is SAVISQKPSRDICQRGTSLTIQCQVDSQVTMMFWYRQQPGQSLTLIATANQGSEATYESGFVIDKFPISRPNLTFSTLTVSNMSPEDSSIYLCSVDAASNFGSGTRLTVV.

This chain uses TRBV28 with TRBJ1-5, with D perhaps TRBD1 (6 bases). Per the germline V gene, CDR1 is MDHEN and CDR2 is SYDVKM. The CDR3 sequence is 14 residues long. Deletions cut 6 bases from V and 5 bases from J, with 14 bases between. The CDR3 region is CASREGQFYQPQHF. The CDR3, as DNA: TGTGCCAGCAGGGAAGGACAGTTTTATCAGCCCCAGCATTTT.

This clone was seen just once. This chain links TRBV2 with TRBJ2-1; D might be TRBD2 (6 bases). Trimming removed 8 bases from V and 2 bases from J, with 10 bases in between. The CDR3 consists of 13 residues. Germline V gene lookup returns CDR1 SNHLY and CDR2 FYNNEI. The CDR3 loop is CASWDSAYNEQFF. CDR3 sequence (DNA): TGTGCCAGCTGGGACTCGGCCTACAATGAGCAGTTCTTC.

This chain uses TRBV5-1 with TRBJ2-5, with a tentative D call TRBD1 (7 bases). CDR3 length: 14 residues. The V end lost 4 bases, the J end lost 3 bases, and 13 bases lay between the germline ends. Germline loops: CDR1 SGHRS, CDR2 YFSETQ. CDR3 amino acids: CASSQQGTEETQYF. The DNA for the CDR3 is TGCGCCAGCAGCCAACAGGGGACTGAAGAGACCCAGTACTTC.

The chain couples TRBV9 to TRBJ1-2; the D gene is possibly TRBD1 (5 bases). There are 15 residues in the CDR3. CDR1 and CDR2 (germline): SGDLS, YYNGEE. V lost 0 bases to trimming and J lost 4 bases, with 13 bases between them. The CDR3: CASSVEAGSSYGYTF. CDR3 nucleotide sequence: TGTGCCAGCAGCGTAGAGGCAGGGAGCAGCTATGGCTACACCTTC.

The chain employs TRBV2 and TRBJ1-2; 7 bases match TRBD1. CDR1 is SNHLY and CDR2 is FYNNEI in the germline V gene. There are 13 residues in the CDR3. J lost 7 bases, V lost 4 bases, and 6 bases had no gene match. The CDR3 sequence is CASSGEGAGGYTF. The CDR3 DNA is TGTGCCAGCAGTGGGGAGGGGGCTGGTGGCTACACCTTC.

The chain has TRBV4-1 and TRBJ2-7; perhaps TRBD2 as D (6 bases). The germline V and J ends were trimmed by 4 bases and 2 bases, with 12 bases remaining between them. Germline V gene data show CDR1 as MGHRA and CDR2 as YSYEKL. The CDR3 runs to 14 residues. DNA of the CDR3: TGCGCCAGCAGCCCGACCGGGGGAACCTACGAGCAGTACTTC. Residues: CASSPTGGTYEQYF.

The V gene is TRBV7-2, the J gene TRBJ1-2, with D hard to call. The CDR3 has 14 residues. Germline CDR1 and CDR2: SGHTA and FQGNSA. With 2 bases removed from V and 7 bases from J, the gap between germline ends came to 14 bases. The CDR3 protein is CASSLHPVLAGYTF. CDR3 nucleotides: TGTGCCAGCAGCTTACACCCTGTTTTAGCTGGCTACACCTTC.

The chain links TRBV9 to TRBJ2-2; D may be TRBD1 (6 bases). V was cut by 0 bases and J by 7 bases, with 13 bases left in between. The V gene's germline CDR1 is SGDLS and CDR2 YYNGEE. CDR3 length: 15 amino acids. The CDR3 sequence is CASSVVDRPGGELFF. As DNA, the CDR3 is TGTGCCAGCAGCGTAGTAGACAGGCCTGGCGGGGAGCTGTTTTTT.

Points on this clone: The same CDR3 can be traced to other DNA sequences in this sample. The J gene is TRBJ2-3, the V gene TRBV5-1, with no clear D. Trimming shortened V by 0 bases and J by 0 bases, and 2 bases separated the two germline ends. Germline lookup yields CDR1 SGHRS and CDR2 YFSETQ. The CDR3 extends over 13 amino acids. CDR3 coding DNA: TGCGCCAGCAGCTTGGGAAGCACAGATACGCAGTATTTT. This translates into CASSLGSTDTQYF.